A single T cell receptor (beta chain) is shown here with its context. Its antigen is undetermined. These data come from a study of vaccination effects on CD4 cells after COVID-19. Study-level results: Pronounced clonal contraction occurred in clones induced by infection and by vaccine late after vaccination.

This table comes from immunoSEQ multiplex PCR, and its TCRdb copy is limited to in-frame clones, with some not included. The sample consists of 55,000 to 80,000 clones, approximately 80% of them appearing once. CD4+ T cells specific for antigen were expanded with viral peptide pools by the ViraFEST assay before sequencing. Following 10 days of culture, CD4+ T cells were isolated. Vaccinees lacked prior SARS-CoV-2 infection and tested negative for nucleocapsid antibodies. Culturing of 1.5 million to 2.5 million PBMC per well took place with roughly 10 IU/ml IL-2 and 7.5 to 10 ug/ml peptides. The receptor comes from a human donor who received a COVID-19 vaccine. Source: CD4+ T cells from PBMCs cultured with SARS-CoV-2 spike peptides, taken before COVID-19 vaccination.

The CDR3 sequence is CASSLVPGGIDYGYTF. CDR3 bases: TGTGCCAGCAGCTTAGTTCCTGGGGGAATTGACTATGGCTACACCTTC. This rearrangement joins TRBV11-2 to TRBJ1-2, with D perhaps matching TRBD1 (5 bases). In germline, CDR1 is SGHAT, CDR2 FQNNGV. V was pared by 1 base and J by 3 bases, with 15 bases between. CDR3 length equals 16 residues.